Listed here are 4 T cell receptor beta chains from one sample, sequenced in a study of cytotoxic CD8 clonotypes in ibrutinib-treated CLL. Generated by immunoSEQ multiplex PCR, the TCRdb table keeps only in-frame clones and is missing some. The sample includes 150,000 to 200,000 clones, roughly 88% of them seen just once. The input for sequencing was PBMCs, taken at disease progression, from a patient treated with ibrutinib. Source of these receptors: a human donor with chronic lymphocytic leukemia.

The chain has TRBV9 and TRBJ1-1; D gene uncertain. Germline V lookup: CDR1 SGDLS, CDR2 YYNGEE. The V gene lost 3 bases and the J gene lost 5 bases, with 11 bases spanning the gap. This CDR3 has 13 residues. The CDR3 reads CASSAGVATEAFF. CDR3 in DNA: TGTGCCAGCAGCGCCGGTGTTGCGACTGAAGCTTTCTTT.

CDR3 residues: CASSDRAPGGTEAFF. The CDR3, as DNA: TGCGCCAGCAGCGACAGGGCTCCTGGAGGCACTGAAGCTTTCTTT. V gene TRBV4-3 combines with J gene TRBJ1-1; TRBD1 matches 7 bases. The CDR3 length is 15 residues. Germline CDR1 is LGHNA and CDR2 is YSLEER. After removal of 5 bases from V and 4 bases from J, the junction contained 10 bases not matched to a gene.

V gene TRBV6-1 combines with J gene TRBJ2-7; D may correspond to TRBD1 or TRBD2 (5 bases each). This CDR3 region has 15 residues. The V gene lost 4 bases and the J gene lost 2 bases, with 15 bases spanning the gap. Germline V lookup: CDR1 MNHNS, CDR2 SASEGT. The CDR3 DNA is TGTGCCAGCAGTGCAGACCGAGGGGCTACCTACGAGCAGTACTTC. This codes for CASSADRGATYEQYF.

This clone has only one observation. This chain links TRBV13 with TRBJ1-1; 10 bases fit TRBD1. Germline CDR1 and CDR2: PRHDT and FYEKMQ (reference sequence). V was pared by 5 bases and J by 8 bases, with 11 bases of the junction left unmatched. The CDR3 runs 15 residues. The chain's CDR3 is CASSPSGQGRREAFF. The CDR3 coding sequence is TGTGCCAGCAGCCCTTCGGGACAGGGGAGGAGAGAAGCTTTCTTT.